The 24 T cell receptor beta chains presented below share a single source sample, sequenced in a study of T-cell reconstitution after alpha-beta-depleted transplantation in children. The TCRbeta library was prepared with unique molecular identifiers. TCRdb reprocessed the PCR reads via MiXCR and lists one record per CDR3 protein. The repertoire has about 250,000 distinct CDR3 sequences, 20% to 30% of them found once; the top ten carry more than 4.5%. The source material was PBMCs, mostly from graft donor cells, sampled 360 days after TCRalphabeta/CD19-depleted stem cell transplant. The receptors were sampled from a female patient aged 2 to 10 who had a stem cell transplant for congenital amegakaryocytic thrombocytopenia, so the T cells may come from the graft donor.

This clonotype showed up just a few times. The CDR3 DNA sequence: TGTGCCAGCAACAGGGAGACGAACACTGAAGCTTTCTTT. Translating gives CASNRETNTEAFF. The rearrangement joins TRBV7-9 to TRBJ1-1, with a possible D match to TRBD1 (6 bases). There are 13 residues in the CDR3. Germline CDR1 and CDR2: SEHNR and FQNEAQ (reference sequence). V shed 7 bases and J shed 1 base, with 10 bases lying between them.

This clonotype was detected a few times. The chain has TRBV9 and TRBJ1-3; D ambiguous. CDR1 SGDLS and CDR2 YYNGEE come from the germline V gene. The V end lost 4 bases, the J end lost 7 bases, and 9 bases lay between the germline ends. The CDR3 runs 12 residues. The DNA for the CDR3 is TGTGCCAGCAGCAACCGAATGAACACCATATATTTT. This gives the protein CASSNRMNTIYF. The whole variable domain, remainder taken from reference TRBV9 and TRBJ1-3, is DSGVTQTPKHLITATGQRVTLRCSPRSGDLSVYWYQQSLDQGLQFLIQYYNGEERAKGNILERFSAQQFPDLHSELNLSSLELGDSALYFCASSNRMNTIYFGEGSWLTVV.

The chain is built from TRBV6-6 and TRBJ1-2; D uncertain. Germline lookup yields CDR1 MNHNY and CDR2 SVGAGI (reference sequence). V was cut by 10 bases and J by 7 bases, with 19 bases left in between. The CDR3 totals 13 residues. CDR3 sequence: CATTEELIGGYTF. DNA of the CDR3: TGTGCCACCACCGAGGAGTTAATCGGTGGCTACACCTTC.

The chain carries TRBV15 and TRBJ2-1, with 10 bases that match TRBD1. This CDR3 is built from 17 residues. J was trimmed by 7 bases and V by 4 bases; bases with no gene match: 13. Germline CDR1 is LNHNV and CDR2 is YYDKDF (reference sequence). The CDR3 coding sequence is TGTGCCACCAGCACCTCAAACCGGGACAGGGGATTGAATGAGCAGTTCTTC. Translating it yields CATSTSNRDRGLNEQFF. Based on the CDR3 plus reference TRBV15 and TRBJ2-1, the full variable domain is DAMVIQNPRYQVTQFGKPVTLSCSQTLNHNVMYWYQQKSSQAPKLLFHYYDKDFNNEADTPDNFQSRRPNTSFCFLDIRSPGLGDTAMYLCATSTSNRDRGLNEQFFGPGTRLTVL.

In this sample, this clonotype turned up a few times. The rearrangement uses TRBV11-2 and TRBJ2-1; D unresolved. Trimming left V 0 bases short and J 3 bases short, with 12 bases between. In germline, CDR1 is SGHAT, CDR2 FQNNGV. CDR3 length: 16 residues. CDR3 sequence reads: CASSLDRWVDYNEQFF. Written as DNA, the CDR3 is TGTGCCAGCAGCTTAGATCGTTGGGTAGACTACAATGAGCAGTTCTTC.

The chain links TRBV12-3 or TRBV12-4 to TRBJ1-1, with a possible D match to TRBD1 (6 bases). There are 14 residues in the CDR3. The ends were cut back, 5 bases at V and 1 base at J, with 11 bases in the middle. The CDR3: CASSRFRGNTEAFF. The CDR3 DNA reads as TGTGCCAGCAGTCGATTCAGGGGGAACACTGAAGCTTTCTTT.

The V call is TRBV20-1, the J call TRBJ2-7; TRBD2 matches 8 bases. Germline CDR1 is DFQATT and CDR2 is SNEGSKA (reference sequence). The CDR3 length is 14 residues. V dropped 2 bases and J dropped 3; count of bases not matched to a gene: 6. The CDR3 nucleotides are TGCAGTGCTAGATCCAGCGGGGGCCGCTACGAGCAGTACTTC. As protein: CSARSSGGRYEQYF.

The rearrangement uses TRBV7-9 and TRBJ2-3; TRBD1 might be the D (6 bases). Germline assignment: CDR1 SEHNR and CDR2 FQNEAQ (reference sequence). This CDR3 comprises 14 residues. Between the trimmed V and J ends, which lost 3 bases and 5 bases, there was a span of 12 bases. The CDR3 DNA reads as TGTGCCAGCAGCTTCCAGGGGCCCGTAGATACGCAGTATTTT. This translates into CASSFQGPVDTQYF.

This clonotype was seen a handful of times. The chain recombines TRBV12-3 or TRBV12-4 with TRBJ1-4; perhaps TRBD1 as D (5 bases). The CDR3 length is 12 residues. Trimming took 7 bases from V and 10 from J, leaving 13 bases between them. CDR3 amino acids: CASMAGFGKLFF. DNA of the CDR3: TGTGCCAGCATGGCAGGGTTCGGAAAACTGTTTTTT.

In this sample, this clonotype turned up a few times. The J gene is TRBJ1-1, the V gene TRBV6-5; perhaps TRBD1 as D (5 bases). V lost 2 bases and J lost 1, with 17 bases in between. CDR1 is MNHEY and CDR2 is SVGAGI in the germline V gene. The CDR3 extends over 17 amino acids. CDR3 in amino acids: CASSYPPEVGQNTEAFF. Here the CDR3 DNA reads TGTGCCAGCAGTTACCCCCCCGAGGTGGGGCAGAACACTGAAGCTTTCTTT.

The chain joins TRBV13 to TRBJ2-3; TRBD1 might be the D (7 bases). The germline V and J ends were trimmed by 4 bases and 6 bases, with 20 bases remaining between them. CDR3 length: 16 amino acids. Germline CDR1 PRHDT, CDR2 FYEKMQ (reference sequence). DNA for the CDR3: TGTGCCAGCAGCTCAGGTTTCCGGAGGGGGCAGGATACGCAGTATTTT. Amino acid sequence: CASSSGFRRGQDTQYF. Full variable domain (missing parts from reference TRBV13 and TRBJ2-3): AAGVIQSPRHLIKEKRETATLKCYPIPRHDTVYWYQQGPGQDPQFLISFYEKMQSDKGSIPDRFSAQQFSDYHSELNMSSLELGDSALYFCASSSGFRRGQDTQYFGPGTRLTVL.

This rearrangement joins TRBV19 to TRBJ2-1, with 13 bases lining up with TRBD2. Germline V gene lookup returns CDR1 LNHDA and CDR2 SQIVND (reference sequence). The CDR3 sequence is 18 residues long. Losses at the gene ends were 4 bases for V and 0 bases for J; bases not matched to a gene: 6. The CDR3 sequence is CASSSTSGRVSSYNEQFF. CDR3 DNA sequence: TGTGCCAGTAGTAGCACTAGCGGGAGGGTGAGCTCCTACAATGAGCAGTTCTTC. Full variable domain (rest looked up from reference TRBV19 and TRBJ2-1): DGGITQSPKYLFRKEGQNVTLSCEQNLNHDAMYWYRQDPGQGLRLIYYSQIVNDFQKGDIAEGYSVSREKKESFPLTVTSAQKNPTAFYLCASSSTSGRVSSYNEQFFGPGTRLTVL.

CDR3 bases: TGCAGTGCTAGAGTACAGGGGCCCCCCTACGAGCAGTACTTC. Translating it yields CSARVQGPPYEQYF. This chain connects TRBV20-1 to TRBJ2-7; the match to TRBD1 covers 7 bases. The CDR3 extends over 14 amino acids. Trimming at V came to 1 base and at J to 2 bases, leaving 5 bases not matched to a gene. Germline-derived CDR1 and CDR2 are DFQATT and SNEGSKA (reference sequence).

This clonotype occurred a few times. The chain carries TRBV5-1 and TRBJ1-1, with a tentative D call TRBD1 (6 bases). Germline V gives CDR1 SGHRS, CDR2 YFSETQ. This CDR3 region has 13 residues. V was shortened by 0 bases and J by 5 bases, with 8 bases between the two germline ends. The CDR3 protein is CASSLATGTEAFF. CDR3 DNA sequence: TGCGCCAGCAGCTTGGCCACAGGGACTGAAGCTTTCTTT.

This clonotype was detected many times. This chain connects TRBV28 to TRBJ1-3; the D is unclear. V lost 6 bases and J 9 bases, leaving 12 bases between the germline ends. CDR1 is MDHEN and CDR2 is SYDVKM in the germline V gene. CDR3 length: 12 residues. CDR3 DNA sequence: TGTGCCAGCAGAACCCGAGGCGTCACCATATATTTT. Encoded protein: CASRTRGVTIYF.

This clonotype was detected ten times or more. This chain connects TRBV5-1 to TRBJ2-1, with 7 bases lining up with TRBD2. Germline lookup yields CDR1 SGHRS and CDR2 YFSETQ. The CDR3 runs to 15 residues. Trimming cost V 4 bases and J 2 bases; bases outside gene matches: 6. CDR3 DNA: TGCGCCAGCAGCCCCGAGGGAGGGCCCTACAATGAGCAGTTCTTC. This encodes CASSPEGGPYNEQFF.

The V call is TRBV12-3 or TRBV12-4, the J call TRBJ2-2; 12 nucleotides align to TRBD1. After removal of 5 bases from V and 4 bases from J, the junction contained 5 bases not matched to a gene. The CDR3 has 16 amino acids. CDR3 in amino acids: CASSPGTGGLTGELFF. CDR3 DNA: TGTGCCAGCAGTCCAGGGACAGGGGGCCTCACCGGGGAGCTGTTTTTT.

The gene calls are TRBV30 and TRBJ2-2, with D hard to call. Trimming removed 0 bases at V and 6 bases at J, with 8 bases between. This CDR3 spans 13 amino acids. The germline V gene encodes CDR1 GTSNPN and CDR2 SVGIG (reference sequence). The DNA for the CDR3 is TGTGCCTGGAGTGTAGCCGGCCCCGGGGAGCTGTTTTTT. Its translation: CAWSVAGPGELFF.

This clonotype has a count of ten or more. This rearrangement joins TRBV12-3 or TRBV12-4 to TRBJ1-3, with 9 bases aligning to TRBD1. Trimming at V came to 1 base and at J to 0 bases, leaving 1 base not matched to a gene. The CDR3 totals 16 residues. For the CDR3, the DNA is TGTGCCAGCAGTTTAGGACAGGGGGGCTCTGGAAACACCATATATTTT. Translated: CASSLGQGGSGNTIYF.

The genes are TRBV5-5 and TRBJ2-2, with D tentatively TRBD2 (6 bases). The CDR3 contains 16 residues. From germline, CDR1 is SGHKS and CDR2 YYEKEE (reference sequence). V lost 6 bases to trimming and J lost 4 bases, with 19 bases between them. Here the CDR3 reads CASNSNQQRVTGELFF. CDR3 bases: TGTGCCAGCAACTCGAATCAGCAGCGGGTCACCGGGGAGCTGTTTTTT.

The rearrangement links TRBV4-1 to TRBJ2-3; no firm D call. Germline values: CDR1 MGHRA, CDR2 YSYEKL. The CDR3 has 18 residues. V lost 4 bases to trimming and J lost 0 bases, with 20 bases between them. The CDR3 sequence: CASSPGVSLSLSTDTQYF. The CDR3 DNA reads as TGCGCCAGCAGCCCTGGAGTCAGTCTCTCTCTTAGCACAGATACGCAGTATTTT.

The chain is built from TRBV6-1 and TRBJ2-3, with 11 nucleotides matching TRBD2. Unmatched junction bases numbered 4, after V lost 7 bases and J lost 1 base. This CDR3 has 15 amino acids. Germline V gene data show CDR1 as MNHNS and CDR2 as SASEGT. The CDR3 nucleotides read TGTGCCAGCACCGCGACTAGCGGGGGCACAGATACGCAGTATTTT. It translates to CASTATSGGTDTQYF.

The V call is TRBV12-3 or TRBV12-4, the J call TRBJ2-5, with 8 bases lining up with TRBD2. This CDR3 region has 15 residues. Trimming cost V 3 bases and J 0 bases; bases outside gene matches: 3. The CDR3 reads CASSFKAGDQETQYF. The CDR3 nucleotides are TGTGCCAGCAGTTTCAAAGCGGGGGACCAAGAGACCCAGTACTTC.

V gene TRBV4-2 combines with J gene TRBJ2-5; 7 nucleotides align to TRBD1. The CDR3 extends over 15 amino acids. V lost 0 bases to trimming and J lost 2 bases; unmatched junction nucleotides: 3. CDR1 and CDR2 from the germline V gene are LGHNA and YNFKEQ. The CDR3 here is CASSQEDRLQETQYF. CDR3 sequence (DNA): TGTGCCAGCAGCCAAGAGGACAGGCTGCAAGAGACCCAGTACTTC.